This T cell receptor beta chain was sequenced in a study of graft-versus-host responses after intestinal transplantation. On the study more broadly: Anti-thymocyte globulin induction preceded 2 to 4 years of tacrolimus and steroid maintenance in all recipients.

Study outcomes and limitations: Some GvH clones were seen earlier in gut or blood, suggesting intestinal origin. Maximum circulating GvH clone levels tracked with early post-transplant HvG decreases.

Worth noting for this clone: Its antigen remains unknown.

The germline V gene encodes CDR1 SGHDT and CDR2 YYEEEE. Trimming removed 1 base from V and 3 bases from J, with 5 bases in between. The CDR3 is made up of 13 amino acids. Libraries were prepared by immunoSEQ multiplex PCR; TCRdb keeps only in-frame clonotypes and omits some of them. The sample includes around 90,000 clones, 94% of them seen just once. This TCR was sampled from a human donor who was the organ donor for an intestinal transplant. V gene TRBV5-6 combines with J gene TRBJ1-3; D remains unclear. Sequenced here: unstimulated CD4+ T cells sorted from spleen or lymph node cells, sampled before transplant. The CDR3 nucleotides are TGTGCCAGCAGCTTGCCTTTTGGAAACACCATATATTTT. Its translation is CASSLPFGNTIYF. The whole variable domain, remainder taken from reference TRBV5-6 and TRBJ1-3, is DAGVTQSPTHLIKTRGQQVTLRCSPKSGHDTVSWYQQALGQGPQFIFQYYEEEERQRGNFPDRFSGHQFPNYSSELNVNALLLGDSALYLCASSLPFGNTIYFGEGSWLTVV.